This T cell receptor beta chain was sequenced for a study of glioma-infiltrating T cells. The study's findings and limits: CDR3 overlap between tissue and blood was very small. Non-neoplastic patients had below-expected tissue-blood divergence, while all gliomas exceeded expectation.

The iRepertoire nested amplicon-rescue multiplex PCR amplified TCR alpha and beta CDR3s from RNA. Input was 100-400 ng of tissue mRNA or PBMC total RNA. From the multiplex PCR reads, TCRdb called clonotypes with MiXCR, one entry per CDR3 protein. The sample holds over 15,000 distinct CDR3 sequences; about 62% are singletons and the top ten take 42%. A note on this clonotype: The antigen is not known.

The J segment lost 8 bases and the V segment lost 6 bases, leaving 4 bases of the junction unmatched. The CDR3 is 13 residues long. Germline CDR1 reads MNHEY; CDR2 reads SMNVEV (reference sequence). The TCR was taken from a human donor with low-grade glioma or glioblastoma, undergoing nonglioma brain surgery, or in good health (not recorded which). The sequenced material came from glioma tissue, nonneoplastic brain tissue, or PBMCs (not recorded which). V gene TRBV27 combines with J gene TRBJ1-6, with 7 bases fitting TRBD1. The CDR3 region is CASRTGRDSPLHF. The CDR3 nucleotides read TGTGCCAGCAGGACAGGGAGAGATTCACCCCTCCACTTT.